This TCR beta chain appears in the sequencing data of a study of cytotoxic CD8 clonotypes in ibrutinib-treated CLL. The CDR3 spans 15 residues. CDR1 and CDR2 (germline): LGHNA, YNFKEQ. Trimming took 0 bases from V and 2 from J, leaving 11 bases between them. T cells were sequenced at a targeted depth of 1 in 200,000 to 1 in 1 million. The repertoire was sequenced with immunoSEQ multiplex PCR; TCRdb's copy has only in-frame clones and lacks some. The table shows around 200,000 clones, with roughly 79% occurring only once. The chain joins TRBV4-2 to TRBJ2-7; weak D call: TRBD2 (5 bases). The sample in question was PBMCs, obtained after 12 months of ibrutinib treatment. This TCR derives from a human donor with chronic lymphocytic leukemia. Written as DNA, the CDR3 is TGTGCCAGCAGCCAAGAGCTGGGAGCGGCCTACGAGCAGTACTTC. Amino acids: CASSQELGAAYEQYF.